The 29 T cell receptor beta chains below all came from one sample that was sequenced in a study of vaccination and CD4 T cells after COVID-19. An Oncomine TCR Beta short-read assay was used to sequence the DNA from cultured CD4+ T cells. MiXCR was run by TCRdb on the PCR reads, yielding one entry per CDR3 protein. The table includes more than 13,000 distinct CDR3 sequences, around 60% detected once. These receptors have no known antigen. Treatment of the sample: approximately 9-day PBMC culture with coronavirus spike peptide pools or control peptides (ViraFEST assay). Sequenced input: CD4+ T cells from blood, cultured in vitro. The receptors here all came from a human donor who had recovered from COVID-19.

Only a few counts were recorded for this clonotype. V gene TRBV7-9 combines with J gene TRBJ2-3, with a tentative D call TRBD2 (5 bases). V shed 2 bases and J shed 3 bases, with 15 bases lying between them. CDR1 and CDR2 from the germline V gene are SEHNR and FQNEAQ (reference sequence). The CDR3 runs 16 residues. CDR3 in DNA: TGTGCCAGCAGCTTATGGACGGGATCGGAGACAGATACGCAGTATTTT. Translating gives CASSLWTGSETDTQYF.

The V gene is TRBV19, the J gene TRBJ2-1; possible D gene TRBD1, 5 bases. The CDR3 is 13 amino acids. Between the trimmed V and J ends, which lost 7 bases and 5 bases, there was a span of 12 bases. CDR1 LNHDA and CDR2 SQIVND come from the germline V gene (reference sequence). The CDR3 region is CASKGQGNNEQFF. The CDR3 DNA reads TGTGCCAGTAAAGGCCAGGGCAACAATGAGCAGTTCTTC.

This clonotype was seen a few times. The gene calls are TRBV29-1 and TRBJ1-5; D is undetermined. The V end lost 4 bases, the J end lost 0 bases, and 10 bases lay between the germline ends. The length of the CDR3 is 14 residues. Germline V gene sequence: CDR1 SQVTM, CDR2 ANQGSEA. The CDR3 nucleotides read TGCAGCGTTGTAACAGCAGATAGCAATCAGCCCCAGCATTTT. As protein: CSVVTADSNQPQHF.

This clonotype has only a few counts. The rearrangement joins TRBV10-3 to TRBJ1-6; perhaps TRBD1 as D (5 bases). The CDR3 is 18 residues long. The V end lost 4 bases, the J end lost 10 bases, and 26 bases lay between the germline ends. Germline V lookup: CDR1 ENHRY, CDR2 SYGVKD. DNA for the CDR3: TGTGCCATCAGTGCGGAGCCGGGTGGGGTGAGGGGCGGCTCACCCCTCCACTTT. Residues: CAISAEPGGVRGGSPLHF.

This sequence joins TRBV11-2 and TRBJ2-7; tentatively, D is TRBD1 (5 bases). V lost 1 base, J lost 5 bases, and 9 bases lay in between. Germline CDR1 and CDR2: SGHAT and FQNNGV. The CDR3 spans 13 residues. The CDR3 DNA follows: TGTGCCAGCAGCTTAGCCCCCAGGGACGAGCAGTACTTC. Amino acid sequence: CASSLAPRDEQYF. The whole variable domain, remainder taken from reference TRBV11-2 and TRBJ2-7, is EAGVAQSPRYKIIEKRQSVAFWCNPISGHATLYWYQQILGQGPKLLIQFQNNGVVDDSQLPKDRFSAERLKGVDSTLKIQPAKLEDSAVYLCASSLAPRDEQYFGPGTRLTVT.

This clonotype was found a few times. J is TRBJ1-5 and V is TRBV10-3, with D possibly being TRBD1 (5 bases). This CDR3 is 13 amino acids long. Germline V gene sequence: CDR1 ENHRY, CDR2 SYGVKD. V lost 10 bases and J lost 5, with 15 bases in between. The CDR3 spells CATQGDTDQPQHF. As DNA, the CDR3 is TGTGCCACCCAGGGCGATACGGATCAGCCCCAGCATTTT.

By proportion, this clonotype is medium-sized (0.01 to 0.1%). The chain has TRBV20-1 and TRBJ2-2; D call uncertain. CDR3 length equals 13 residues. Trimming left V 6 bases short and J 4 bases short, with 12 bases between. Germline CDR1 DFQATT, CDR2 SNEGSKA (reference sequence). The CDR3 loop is CSANHYSTGELFF. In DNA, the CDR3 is TGCAGTGCCAACCACTACTCCACCGGGGAGCTGTTTTTT.

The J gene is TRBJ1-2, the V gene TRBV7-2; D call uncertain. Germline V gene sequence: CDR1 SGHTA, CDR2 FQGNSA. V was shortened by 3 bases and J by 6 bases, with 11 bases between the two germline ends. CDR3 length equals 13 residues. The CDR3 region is CASSLRPADGYTF. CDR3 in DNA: TGTGCCAGCAGCTTGAGGCCCGCGGATGGCTACACCTTC.

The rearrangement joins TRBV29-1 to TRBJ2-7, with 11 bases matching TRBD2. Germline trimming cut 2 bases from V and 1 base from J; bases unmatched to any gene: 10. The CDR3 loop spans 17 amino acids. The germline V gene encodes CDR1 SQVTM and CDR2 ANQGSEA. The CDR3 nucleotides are TGCAGCGTTGAAACGAGACTAGCGGGGTTTCGATCCTACGAGCAGTACTTC. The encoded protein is CSVETRLAGFRSYEQYF.

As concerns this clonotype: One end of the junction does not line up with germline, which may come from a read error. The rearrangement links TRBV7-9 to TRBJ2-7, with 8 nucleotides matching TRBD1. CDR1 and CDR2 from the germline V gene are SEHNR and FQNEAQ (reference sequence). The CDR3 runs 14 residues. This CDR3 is CASSLGTGLYEQYF. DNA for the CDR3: TGTGCCAGCAGTTTAGGGACAGGACTCTACGAGCAGTACTTC.

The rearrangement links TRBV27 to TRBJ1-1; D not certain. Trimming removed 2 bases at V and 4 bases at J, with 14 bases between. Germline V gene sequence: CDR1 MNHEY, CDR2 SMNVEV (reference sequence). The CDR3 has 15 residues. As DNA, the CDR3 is TGTGCCAGCAGTTTAGAGGGCAGGCTGGGCACTGAAGCTTTCTTT. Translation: CASSLEGRLGTEAFF.

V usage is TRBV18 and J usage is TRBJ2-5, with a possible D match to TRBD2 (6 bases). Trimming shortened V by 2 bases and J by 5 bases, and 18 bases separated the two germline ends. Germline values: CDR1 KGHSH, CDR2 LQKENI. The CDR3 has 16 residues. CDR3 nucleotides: TGTGCCAGCTCACCATCGTTAACGACTAGTCGGGAGACCCAGTACTTC. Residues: CASSPSLTTSRETQYF.

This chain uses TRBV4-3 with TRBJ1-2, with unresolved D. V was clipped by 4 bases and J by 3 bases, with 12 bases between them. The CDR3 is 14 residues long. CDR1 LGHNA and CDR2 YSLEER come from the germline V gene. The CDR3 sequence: CASSPASVDYGYTF. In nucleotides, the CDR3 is TGCGCCAGCAGCCCCGCGTCTGTCGACTATGGCTACACCTTC.

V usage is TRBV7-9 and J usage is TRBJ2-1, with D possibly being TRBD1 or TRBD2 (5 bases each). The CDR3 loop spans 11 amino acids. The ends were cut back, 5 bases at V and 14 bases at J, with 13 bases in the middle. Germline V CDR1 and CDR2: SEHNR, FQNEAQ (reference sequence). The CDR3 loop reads CASSPGTIEFF. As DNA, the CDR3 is TGTGCCAGCAGCCCAGGGACGATCGAGTTCTTC.

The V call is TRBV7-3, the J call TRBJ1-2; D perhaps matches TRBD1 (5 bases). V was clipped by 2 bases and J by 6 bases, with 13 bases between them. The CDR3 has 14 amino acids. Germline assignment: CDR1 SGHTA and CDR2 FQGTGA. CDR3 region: CASSLGAQTDGYTF. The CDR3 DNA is TGTGCCAGCAGCTTAGGGGCTCAGACGGATGGCTACACCTTC.

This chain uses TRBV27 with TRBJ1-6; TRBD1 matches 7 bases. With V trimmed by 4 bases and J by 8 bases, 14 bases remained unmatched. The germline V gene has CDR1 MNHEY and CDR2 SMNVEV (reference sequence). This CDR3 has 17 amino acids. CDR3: CASSSASGTVWDSPLHF. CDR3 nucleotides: TGTGCCAGCAGTTCTGCCTCCGGGACAGTATGGGATTCACCCCTCCACTTT.

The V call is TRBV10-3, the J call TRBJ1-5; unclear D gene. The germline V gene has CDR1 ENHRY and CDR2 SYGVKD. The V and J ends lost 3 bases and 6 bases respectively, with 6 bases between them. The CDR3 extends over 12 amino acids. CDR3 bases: TGTGCCATCAGTGACAGGAGTCAGCCCCAGCATTTT. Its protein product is CAISDRSQPQHF.

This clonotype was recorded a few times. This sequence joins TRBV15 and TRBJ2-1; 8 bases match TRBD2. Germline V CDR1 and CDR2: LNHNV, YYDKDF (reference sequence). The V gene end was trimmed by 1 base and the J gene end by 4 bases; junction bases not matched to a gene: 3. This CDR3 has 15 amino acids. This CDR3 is CATSRGQREYNEQFF. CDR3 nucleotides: TGTGCCACCAGCAGAGGACAGCGGGAGTACAATGAGCAGTTCTTC.

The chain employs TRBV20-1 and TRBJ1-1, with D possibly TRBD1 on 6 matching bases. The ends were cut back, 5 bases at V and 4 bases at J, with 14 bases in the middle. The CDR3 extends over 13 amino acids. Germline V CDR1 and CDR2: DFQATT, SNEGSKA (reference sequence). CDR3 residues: CSASRTAATEAFF. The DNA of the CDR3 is TGCAGTGCTTCCCGGACAGCAGCCACTGAAGCTTTCTTT.

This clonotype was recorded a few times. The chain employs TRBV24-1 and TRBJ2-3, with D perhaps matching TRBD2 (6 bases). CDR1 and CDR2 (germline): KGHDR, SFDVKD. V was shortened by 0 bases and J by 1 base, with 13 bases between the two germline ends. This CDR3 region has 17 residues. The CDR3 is CATSDLAASARTDTQYF. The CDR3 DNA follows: TGTGCCACCAGTGATTTGGCCGCTAGCGCCCGCACAGATACGCAGTATTTT.

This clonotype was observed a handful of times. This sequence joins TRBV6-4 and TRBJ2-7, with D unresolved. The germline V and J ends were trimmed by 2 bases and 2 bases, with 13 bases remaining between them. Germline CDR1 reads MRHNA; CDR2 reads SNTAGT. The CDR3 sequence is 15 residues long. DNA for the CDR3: TGTGCCAGCAGTGACCCTACTCTCCGCACCTACGAGCAGTACTTC. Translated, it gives CASSDPTLRTYEQYF.

CDR3 amino acids: CASGRTQGGNTEAFF. In DNA, the CDR3 is TGTGCTAGTGGACGAACCCAGGGGGGTAACACTGAAGCTTTCTTT. The J gene is TRBJ1-1, the V gene TRBV12-5, with TRBD1 matching 7 bases. The germline V gene has CDR1 LGHNT and CDR2 FRNRAP. V lost 6 bases, J lost 2 bases, and 9 bases stayed unmatched. The CDR3 has 15 amino acids.

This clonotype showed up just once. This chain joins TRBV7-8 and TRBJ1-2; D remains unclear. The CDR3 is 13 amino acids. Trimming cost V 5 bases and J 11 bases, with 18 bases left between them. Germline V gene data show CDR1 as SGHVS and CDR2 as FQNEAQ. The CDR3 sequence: CASSAGSRAGYTF. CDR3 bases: TGTGCCAGCAGCGCCGGGTCCCGCGCTGGTTACACCTTC.

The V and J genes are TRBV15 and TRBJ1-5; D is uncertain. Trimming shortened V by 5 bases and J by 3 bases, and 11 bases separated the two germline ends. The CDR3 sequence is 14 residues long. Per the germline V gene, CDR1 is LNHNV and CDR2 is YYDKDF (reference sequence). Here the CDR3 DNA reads TGTGCCACCAGCCCGGACCTGTTCAATCAGCCCCAGCATTTT. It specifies CATSPDLFNQPQHF. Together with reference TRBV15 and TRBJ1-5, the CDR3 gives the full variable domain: DAMVIQNPRYQVTQFGKPVTLSCSQTLNHNVMYWYQQKSSQAPKLLFHYYDKDFNNEADTPDNFQSRRPNTSFCFLDIRSPGLGDTAMYLCATSPDLFNQPQHFGDGTRLSIL.

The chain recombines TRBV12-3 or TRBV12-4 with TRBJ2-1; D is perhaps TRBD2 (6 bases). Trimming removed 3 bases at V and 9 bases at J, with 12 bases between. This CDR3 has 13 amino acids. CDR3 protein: CASSLEGRSEQFF. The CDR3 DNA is TGTGCCAGCAGTTTGGAGGGCCGGAGTGAGCAGTTCTTC.

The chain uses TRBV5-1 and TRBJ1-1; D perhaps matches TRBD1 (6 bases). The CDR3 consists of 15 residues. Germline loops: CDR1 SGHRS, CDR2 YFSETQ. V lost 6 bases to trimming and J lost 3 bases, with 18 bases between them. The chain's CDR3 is CASTTTGSGDTEAFF. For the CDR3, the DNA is TGCGCCAGCACTACAACAGGGTCAGGGGACACTGAAGCTTTCTTT.

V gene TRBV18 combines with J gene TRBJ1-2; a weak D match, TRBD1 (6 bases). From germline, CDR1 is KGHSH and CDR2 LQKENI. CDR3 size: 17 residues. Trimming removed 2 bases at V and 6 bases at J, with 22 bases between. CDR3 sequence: CASSPIVARTVGNGYTF. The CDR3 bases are TGTGCCAGCTCACCAATCGTTGCCCGGACAGTCGGCAATGGCTACACCTTC.

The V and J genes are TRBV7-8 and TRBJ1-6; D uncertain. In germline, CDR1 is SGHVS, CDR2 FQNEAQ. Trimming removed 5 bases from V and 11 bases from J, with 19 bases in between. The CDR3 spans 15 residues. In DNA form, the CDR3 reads TGTGCCAGCAGCAGTGAGGGAACGGTCGGGACACCCCTCCACTTT. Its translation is CASSSEGTVGTPLHF.

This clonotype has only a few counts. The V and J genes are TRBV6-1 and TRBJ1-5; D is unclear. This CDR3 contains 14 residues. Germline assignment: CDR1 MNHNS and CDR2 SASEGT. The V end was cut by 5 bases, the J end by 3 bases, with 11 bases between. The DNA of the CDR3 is TGTGCCAGCAGTCCCGGACGGGTCAATCAGCCCCAGCATTTT. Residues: CASSPGRVNQPQHF.